These 3 T cell receptor beta chains were all obtained from the same sample, sequenced in a study of T cell responses to AZD1222 COVID-19 vaccine. Sequenced by immunoSEQ multiplex PCR; TCRdb stores in-frame clones only, minus some. The sample lists about 170,000 clones, roughly 89% occurring once. Source: peripheral blood, taken 28 days after the second AZD1222 dose. The receptors were sampled from an adult who received the AZD1222 COVID-19 vaccine.

J is TRBJ1-5 and V is TRBV19; 7 bases are a match to TRBD1. Unmatched junction bases numbered 4, after V lost 6 bases and J lost 2 bases. Germline CDR1 LNHDA, CDR2 SQIVND (reference sequence). The CDR3 is 14 amino acids. The CDR3 reads CASSVGTGNQPQHF. CDR3 bases: TGTGCCAGTAGCGTCGGGACAGGCAATCAGCCCCAGCATTTT.

The chain carries TRBV3-1 (or the pseudogene TRBV3-2) and TRBJ1-2; D unresolved. CDR3 size: 15 residues. Germline loops: CDR1 LGHDT, CDR2 YNNKEL (reference sequence). V lost 4 bases to trimming and J lost 3 bases, with 15 bases between them. This chain's CDR3 is CASSPVLWGDYGYTF. The CDR3 DNA sequence: TGTGCCAGCAGCCCCGTTCTTTGGGGTGACTATGGCTACACCTTC.

The V gene is TRBV18, the J gene TRBJ2-7; possible D gene TRBD2, 6 bases. The ends were cut back, 3 bases at V and 2 bases at J, with 14 bases in the middle. CDR1 is KGHSH, CDR2 LQKENI, per germline. The CDR3 length is 15 residues. The CDR3 nucleotides read TGTGCCAGCTCACCCCGACTAGGGGCAACCTACGAGCAGTACTTC. It translates to CASSPRLGATYEQYF. The variable domain in full, with the rest retrieved from reference TRBV18 and TRBJ2-7, is NAGVMQNPRHLVRRRGQEARLRCSPMKGHSHVYWYRQLPEEGLKFMVYLQKENIIDESGMPKERFSAEFPKEGPSILRIQQVVRGDSAAYFCASSPRLGATYEQYFGPGTRLTVT.